The present entry profiles one TCR beta chain with its context. The sample is drawn from a study of blood T cell repertoires in COVID-19. Study-wide context: T cells, B-cell-depleted T cells, or PBMCs provided the cDNA or gDNA that served as material.

After removal of 5 bases from V and 8 bases from J, the junction contained 9 bases not matched to a gene. Germline loops: CDR1 LGHDT, CDR2 YNNKEL (reference sequence). This CDR3 has 14 amino acids. Recruits, aged about 18 to 95 years, lived in some 25 US areas. Original analysis: Reference gene primer amplification yielded estimated nucleated cell counts. Method: immunoSEQ multiplex PCR; TCRdb's copy keeps in-frame clones and lacks some. The V and J calls and clone size come from that table; D and trimming were worked out from the DNA. The sample lists almost 250,000 clones, 85% to 90% occurring once.

The V and J genes are TRBV3-1 (or the pseudogene TRBV3-2) and TRBJ1-2, with 9 nucleotides matching TRBD1. This clonotype was sampled from a woman aged 50 to 60 who had recovered from COVID-19. The specimen sequenced was PBMCs or T cells enriched from blood (not recorded which). CDR3 sequence reads: CASSSPQGAFGYTF. The CDR3, as DNA: TGTGCCAGCAGCTCCCCACAGGGGGCTTTCGGCTACACCTTC.